This T cell receptor beta chain was recorded in a study of blood T cell repertoires in COVID-19. Study-wide background: Sites across the United States, Italy and Spain contributed samples from acute and convalescent COVID-19. The cDNA or gDNA used as material had been derived from T cells, B-cell-depleted T cells, or PBMCs.

This clone was observed a handful of times. Germline V lookup: CDR1 LNHDA, CDR2 SQIVND (reference sequence). The J segment lost 10 bases and the V segment lost 5 bases, leaving 11 bases of the junction unmatched. The CDR3 runs 14 residues. How the authors handled the data: Estimates of nucleated cell counts were drawn from the amplification of reference gene primers. Measured with immunoSEQ multiplex PCR; TCRdb has only the in-frame clones, and not every one. Clonal size and the V and J genes are those of that table, whereas D and trimming came from the DNA. The sample lists almost 70,000 clones, more than 70% occurring once.

This receptor was obtained from a woman aged 65 to 85 with acute or convalescent COVID-19. This chain joins TRBV19 and TRBJ2-1; 7 bases fit TRBD2. The sample comprised peripheral blood. In DNA, the CDR3 is TGTGCCAGTAGTCTCCTAGGGAGCGGGGACGAGCAGTTCTTC. As protein: CASSLLGSGDEQFF.